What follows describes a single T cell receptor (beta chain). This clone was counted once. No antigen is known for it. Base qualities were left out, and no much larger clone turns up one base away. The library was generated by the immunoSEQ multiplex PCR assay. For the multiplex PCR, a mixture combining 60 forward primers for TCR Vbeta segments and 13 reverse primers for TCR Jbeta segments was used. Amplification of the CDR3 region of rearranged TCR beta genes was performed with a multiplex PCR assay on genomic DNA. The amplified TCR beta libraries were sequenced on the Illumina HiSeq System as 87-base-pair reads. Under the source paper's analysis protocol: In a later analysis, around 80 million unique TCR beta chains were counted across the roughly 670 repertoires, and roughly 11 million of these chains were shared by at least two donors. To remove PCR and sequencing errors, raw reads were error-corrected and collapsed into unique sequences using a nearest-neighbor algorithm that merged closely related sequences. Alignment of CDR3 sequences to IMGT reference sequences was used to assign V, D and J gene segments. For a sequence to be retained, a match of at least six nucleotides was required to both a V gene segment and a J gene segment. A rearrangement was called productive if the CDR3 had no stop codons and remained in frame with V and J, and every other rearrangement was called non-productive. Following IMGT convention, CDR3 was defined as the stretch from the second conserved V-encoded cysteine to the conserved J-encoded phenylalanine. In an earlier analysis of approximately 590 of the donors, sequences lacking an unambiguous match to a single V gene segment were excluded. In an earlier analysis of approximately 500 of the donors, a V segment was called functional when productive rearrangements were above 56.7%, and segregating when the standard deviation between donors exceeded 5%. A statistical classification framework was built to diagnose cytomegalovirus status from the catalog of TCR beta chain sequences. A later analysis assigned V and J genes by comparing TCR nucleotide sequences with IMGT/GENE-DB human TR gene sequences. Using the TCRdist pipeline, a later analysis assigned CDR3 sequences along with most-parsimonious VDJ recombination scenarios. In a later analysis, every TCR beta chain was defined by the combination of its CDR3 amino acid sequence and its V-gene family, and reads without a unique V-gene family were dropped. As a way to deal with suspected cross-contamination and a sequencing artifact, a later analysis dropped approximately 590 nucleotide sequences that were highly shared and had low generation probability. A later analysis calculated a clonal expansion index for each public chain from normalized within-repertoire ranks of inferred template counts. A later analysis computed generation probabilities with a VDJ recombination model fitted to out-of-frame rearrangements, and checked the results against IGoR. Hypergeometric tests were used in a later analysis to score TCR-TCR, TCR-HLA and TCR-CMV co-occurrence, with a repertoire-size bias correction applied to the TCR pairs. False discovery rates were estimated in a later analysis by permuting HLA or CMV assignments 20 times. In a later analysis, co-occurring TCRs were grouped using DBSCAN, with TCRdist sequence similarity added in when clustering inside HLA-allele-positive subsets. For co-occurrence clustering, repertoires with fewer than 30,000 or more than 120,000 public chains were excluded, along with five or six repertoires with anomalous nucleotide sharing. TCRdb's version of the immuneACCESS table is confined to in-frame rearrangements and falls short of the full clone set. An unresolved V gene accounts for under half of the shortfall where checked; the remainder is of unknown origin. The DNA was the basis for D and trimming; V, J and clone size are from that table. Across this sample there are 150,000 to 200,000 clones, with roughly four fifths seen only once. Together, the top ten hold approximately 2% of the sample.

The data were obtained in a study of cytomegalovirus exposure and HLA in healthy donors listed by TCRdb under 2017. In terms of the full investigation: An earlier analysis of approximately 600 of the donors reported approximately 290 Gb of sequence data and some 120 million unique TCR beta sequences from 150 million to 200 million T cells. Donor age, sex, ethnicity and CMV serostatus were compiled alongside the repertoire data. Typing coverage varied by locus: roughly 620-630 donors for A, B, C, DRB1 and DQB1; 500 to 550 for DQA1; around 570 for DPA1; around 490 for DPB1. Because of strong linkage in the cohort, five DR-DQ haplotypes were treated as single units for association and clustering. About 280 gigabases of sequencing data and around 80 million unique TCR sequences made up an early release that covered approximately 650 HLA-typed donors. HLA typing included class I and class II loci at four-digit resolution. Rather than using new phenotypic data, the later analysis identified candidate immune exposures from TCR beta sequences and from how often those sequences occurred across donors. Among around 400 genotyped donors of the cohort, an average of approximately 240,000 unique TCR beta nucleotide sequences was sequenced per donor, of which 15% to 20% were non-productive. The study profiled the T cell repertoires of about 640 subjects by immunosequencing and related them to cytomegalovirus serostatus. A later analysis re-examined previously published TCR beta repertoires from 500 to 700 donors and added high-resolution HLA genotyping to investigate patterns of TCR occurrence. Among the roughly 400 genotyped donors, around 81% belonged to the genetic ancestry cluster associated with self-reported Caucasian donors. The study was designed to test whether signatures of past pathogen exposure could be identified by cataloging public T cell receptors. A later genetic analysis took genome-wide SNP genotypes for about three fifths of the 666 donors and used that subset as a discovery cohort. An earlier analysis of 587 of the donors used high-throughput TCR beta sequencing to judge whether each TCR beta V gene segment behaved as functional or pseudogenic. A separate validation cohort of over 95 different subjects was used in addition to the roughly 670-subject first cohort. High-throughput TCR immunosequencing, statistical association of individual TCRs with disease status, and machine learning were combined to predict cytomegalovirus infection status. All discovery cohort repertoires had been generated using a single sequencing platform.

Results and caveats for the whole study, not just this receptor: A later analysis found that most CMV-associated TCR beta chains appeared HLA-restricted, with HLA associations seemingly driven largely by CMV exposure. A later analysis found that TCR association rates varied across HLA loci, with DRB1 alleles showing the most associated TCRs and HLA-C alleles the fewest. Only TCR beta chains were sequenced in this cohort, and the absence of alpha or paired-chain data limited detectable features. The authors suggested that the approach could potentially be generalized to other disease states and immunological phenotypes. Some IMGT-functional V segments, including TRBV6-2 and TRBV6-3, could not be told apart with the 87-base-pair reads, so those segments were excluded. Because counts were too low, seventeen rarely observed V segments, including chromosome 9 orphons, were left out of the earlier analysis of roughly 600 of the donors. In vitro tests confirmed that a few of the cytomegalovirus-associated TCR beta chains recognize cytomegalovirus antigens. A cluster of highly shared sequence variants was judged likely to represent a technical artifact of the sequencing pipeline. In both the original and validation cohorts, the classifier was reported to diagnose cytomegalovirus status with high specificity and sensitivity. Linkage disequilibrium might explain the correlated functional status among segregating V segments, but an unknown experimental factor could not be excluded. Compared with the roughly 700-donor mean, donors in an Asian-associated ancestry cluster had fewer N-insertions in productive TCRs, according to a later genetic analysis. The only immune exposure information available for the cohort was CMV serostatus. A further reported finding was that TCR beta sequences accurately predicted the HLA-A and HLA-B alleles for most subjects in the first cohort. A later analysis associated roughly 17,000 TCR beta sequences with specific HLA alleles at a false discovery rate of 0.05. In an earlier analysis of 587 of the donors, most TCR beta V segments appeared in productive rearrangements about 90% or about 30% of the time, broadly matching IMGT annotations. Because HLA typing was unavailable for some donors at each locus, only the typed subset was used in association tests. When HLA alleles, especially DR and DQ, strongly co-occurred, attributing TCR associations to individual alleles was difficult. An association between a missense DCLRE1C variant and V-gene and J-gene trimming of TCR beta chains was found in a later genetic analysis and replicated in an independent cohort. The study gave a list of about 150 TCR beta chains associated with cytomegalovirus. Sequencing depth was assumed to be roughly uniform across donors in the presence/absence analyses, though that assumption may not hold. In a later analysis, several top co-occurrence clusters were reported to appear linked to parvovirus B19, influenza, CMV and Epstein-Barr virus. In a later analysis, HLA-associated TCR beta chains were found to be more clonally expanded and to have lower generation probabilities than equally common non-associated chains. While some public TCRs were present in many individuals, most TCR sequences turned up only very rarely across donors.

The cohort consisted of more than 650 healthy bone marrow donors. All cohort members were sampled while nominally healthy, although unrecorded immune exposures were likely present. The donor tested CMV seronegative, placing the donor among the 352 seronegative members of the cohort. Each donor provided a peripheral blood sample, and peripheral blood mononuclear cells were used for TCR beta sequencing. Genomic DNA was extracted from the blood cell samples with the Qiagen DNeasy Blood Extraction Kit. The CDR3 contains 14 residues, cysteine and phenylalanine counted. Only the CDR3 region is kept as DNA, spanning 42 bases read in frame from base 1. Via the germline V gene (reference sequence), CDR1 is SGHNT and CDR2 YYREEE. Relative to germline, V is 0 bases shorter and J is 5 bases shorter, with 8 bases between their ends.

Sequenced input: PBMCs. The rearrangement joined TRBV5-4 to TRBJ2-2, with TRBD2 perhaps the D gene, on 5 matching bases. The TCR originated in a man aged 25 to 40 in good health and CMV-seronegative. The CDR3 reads CASSLARGTGELFF. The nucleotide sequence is TGTGCCAGCAGCTTGGCCCGGGGAACCGGGGAGCTGTTTTTT.